The 4 T cell receptor beta chains below all came from one sample that was sequenced in a study of identical twins. TCRdb re-analysed the 5' RACE reads in MiXCR, keeping a single row per CDR3 protein. The table has more than 650,000 distinct CDR3 sequences, over 5% seen once; the top ten hold roughly 1.6%. Sequencing used naive T cells sorted from blood. The origin of the receptors is a man younger than 35 in good health.

The chain links TRBV12-3 or TRBV12-4 to TRBJ2-1, with D perhaps given as TRBD1 or TRBD2 (5 bases each). V gave up 6 bases and J gave up 12 bases, with 30 bases separating them. The length of the CDR3 is 17 residues. The CDR3 here is CASSWGLMRALKGRQFF. The CDR3 coding sequence is TGTGCCAGCAGCTGGGGATTGATGCGGGCCCTTAAGGGGAGGCAGTTCTTC.

This clonotype showed up many times. This chain connects TRBV7-9 to TRBJ2-5; 9 bases line up with TRBD2. Germline CDR1 SEHNR, CDR2 FQNEAQ (reference sequence). This CDR3 has 13 residues. J gave up 4 bases and V 7 bases, and 4 bases lay outside the gene matches. The CDR3 coding sequence is TGTGCCAGCAACCTACTAGCGGGAGAGACCCAGTACTTC. It specifies CASNLLAGETQYF.

This clonotype was picked up many times. The chain links TRBV5-1 to TRBJ2-3; D might be TRBD1 (6 bases). V dropped 4 bases and J dropped 2 bases, with 14 bases sitting between them. Germline loops: CDR1 SGHRS, CDR2 YFSETQ. The length of the CDR3 is 15 residues. In nucleotides, the CDR3 is TGCGCCAGCAGCGGAAAGACAGGAAACACAGATACGCAGTATTTT. This translates into CASSGKTGNTDTQYF.

The J gene is TRBJ2-7, the V gene TRBV4-2; either TRBD1 or TRBD2 may fit D (5 bases each). Germline values: CDR1 LGHNA, CDR2 YNFKEQ. With 4 bases removed from V and 2 bases from J, the gap between germline ends came to 12 bases. This CDR3 comprises 14 residues. The DNA for the CDR3 is TGTGCCAGCAGCCTTGAATGGGACCCCTACGAGCAGTACTTC. This sequence encodes CASSLEWDPYEQYF.